This TCR beta chain comes out of a study of glioma-infiltrating T cells. Amplification of TCR alpha and beta CDR3 regions from RNA used iRepertoire nested multiplex PCR. For one-step reverse transcription and amplification, 100-400 ng of tissue mRNA or PBMC total RNA was used. TCRdb reprocessed the multiplex PCR reads via MiXCR and lists one record per CDR3 protein. The top ten clones hold 5% to 5.5% of a sample with about 180,000 distinct CDR3 sequences, around 40% of them seen once. Per the germline V gene, CDR1 is SQVTM and CDR2 is ANQGSEA. With V trimmed by 6 bases and J by 4 bases, 10 bases remained unmatched. The CDR3 has 14 amino acids. General study results and limits: Very few CDR3 sequences were shared between tissue and blood. Above-expected tissue-blood divergence occurred in all gliomas, most in low-grade ones.

Details on this clonotype: What it binds is not known.

The sequenced sample was glioma tissue, nonneoplastic brain tissue, or PBMCs (not recorded which). The chain uses TRBV29-1 and TRBJ2-5; 8 positions match TRBD1. This TCR derives from a human donor with low-grade glioma or glioblastoma, undergoing nonglioma brain surgery, or in good health (not recorded which). This CDR3 reads CSVTNIGQGETQYF. The CDR3 DNA is TGCAGCGTCACGAACATCGGACAGGGAGAGACCCAGTACTTC.